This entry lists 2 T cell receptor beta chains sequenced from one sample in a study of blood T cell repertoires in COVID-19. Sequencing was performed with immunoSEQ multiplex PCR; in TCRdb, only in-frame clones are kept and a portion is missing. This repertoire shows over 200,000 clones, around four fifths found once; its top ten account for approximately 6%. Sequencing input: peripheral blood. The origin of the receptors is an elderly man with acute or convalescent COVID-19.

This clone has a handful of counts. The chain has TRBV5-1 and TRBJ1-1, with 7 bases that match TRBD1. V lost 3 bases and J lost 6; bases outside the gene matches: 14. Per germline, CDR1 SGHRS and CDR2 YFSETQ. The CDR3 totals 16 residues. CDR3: CASSSFGGTDTPEAFF. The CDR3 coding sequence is TGCGCCAGCAGCTCCTTTGGAGGGACAGATACACCTGAAGCTTTCTTT.

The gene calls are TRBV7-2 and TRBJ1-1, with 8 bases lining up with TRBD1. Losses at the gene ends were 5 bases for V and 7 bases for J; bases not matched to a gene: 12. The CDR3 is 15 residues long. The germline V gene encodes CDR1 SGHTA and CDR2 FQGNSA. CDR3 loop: CASSVSRGLGYEAFF. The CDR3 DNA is TGTGCCAGCAGCGTTTCCAGGGGGCTCGGATATGAAGCTTTCTTT.